Below, 3 T cell receptor beta chains from the same sample are listed, as sequenced in a study of T cell responses to AZD1222 COVID-19 vaccine. This table comes from immunoSEQ multiplex PCR, and its TCRdb copy is limited to in-frame clones, with some not included. The table records some 100,000 clones, around nine tenths of them present only once. The sample consisted of peripheral blood, taken on day 0 of AZD1222 vaccination. These receptors were collected from an adult in good health.

This clone was recorded once. The rearrangement links TRBV28 to TRBJ1-6; D gene uncertain. This CDR3 comprises 15 residues. V gave up 4 bases and J gave up 10 bases, with 17 bases separating them. CDR1 and CDR2 (germline): MDHEN, SYDVKM. CDR3 bases: TGTGCCAGCAGTTCCCCCGCAGCGAAAGGGTCACCCCTCCACTTT. Its protein product is CASSSPAAKGSPLHF.

This clone was seen more than once but under ten times. The CDR3 sequence: CATGLAGGLENEQFF. CDR3 DNA: TGTGCCACCGGACTAGCGGGAGGGTTAGAGAATGAGCAGTTCTTC. This chain joins TRBV19 and TRBJ2-1; 15 bases align to TRBD2. CDR1 is LNHDA and CDR2 is SQIVND in the germline V gene (reference sequence). The CDR3 covers 15 residues. Trimming removed 10 bases from V and 7 bases from J; junction bases left unmatched: 8.

The V call is TRBV2, the J call TRBJ2-2; a possible D gene is TRBD1 (6 bases). The V gene's germline CDR1 is SNHLY and CDR2 FYNNEI. The CDR3 consists of 15 residues. The V end lost 9 bases, the J end lost 4 bases, and 18 bases lay between the germline ends. CDR3 loop: CASKEPGGFTGELFF. The CDR3 nucleotides read TGTGCCAGTAAAGAGCCTGGGGGCTTCACCGGGGAGCTGTTTTTT.